This entry concerns a single T cell receptor beta chain. Data came from immunoSEQ multiplex PCR; TCRdb stores just in-frame clones and leaves some out. The sample consists of 70,000 or so clones, approximately 88% of them appearing once. The CDR3 is made up of 13 amino acids. Between the trimmed V and J ends, which lost 2 bases and 8 bases, there was a span of 12 bases. CDR1 SGHAT and CDR2 FQNNGV come from the germline V gene. This sample is part of a study of control samples from healthy donors and cancer patients. The sequence was collected from a man aged 45-65 years in good health. Sequenced: blood. The chain couples TRBV11-2 to TRBJ1-1; D gene ambiguous. The chain's CDR3 is CASSLWLSPEAFF. Here the CDR3 DNA reads TGTGCCAGCAGCTTATGGTTAAGCCCCGAAGCTTTCTTT.